The T cell receptor beta chain described here comes from a study of response to subunit inactivated influenza vaccine. Each CDR3 protein is one row after TCRdb ran MiXCR on the RT-PCR reads. The data show hundreds of thousands of distinct CDR3 sequences, approximately 15% seen once. Per the germline V gene, CDR1 is SGHNT and CDR2 is YYREEE (reference sequence). The CDR3 is 12 residues long. Trimming shortened V by 2 bases and J by 7 bases, and 6 bases separated the two germline ends. Only a few counts were recorded for this clonotype. The rearrangement links TRBV5-4 to TRBJ2-2, with no clear D. This clonotype was obtained from a man in his forties or fifties who received an inactivated influenza vaccine. Material: PBMCs from blood, obtained around two weeks before vaccination. The CDR3 is CASSFQVGELFF. The CDR3 DNA reads TGTGCCAGCAGCTTTCAAGTCGGGGAGCTGTTTTTT.